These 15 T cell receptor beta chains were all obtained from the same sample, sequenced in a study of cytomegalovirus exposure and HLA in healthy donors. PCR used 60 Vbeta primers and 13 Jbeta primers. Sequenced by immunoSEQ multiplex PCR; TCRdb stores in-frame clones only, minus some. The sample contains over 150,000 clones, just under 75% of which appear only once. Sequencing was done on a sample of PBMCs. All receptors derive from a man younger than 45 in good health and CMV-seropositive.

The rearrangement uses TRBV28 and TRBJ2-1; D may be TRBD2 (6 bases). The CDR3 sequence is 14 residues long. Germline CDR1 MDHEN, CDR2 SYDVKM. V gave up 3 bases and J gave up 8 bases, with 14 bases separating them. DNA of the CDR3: TGTGCCAGCAGTTTGACTAGGGTGGACCATGAGCAGTTCTTC. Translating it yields CASSLTRVDHEQFF.

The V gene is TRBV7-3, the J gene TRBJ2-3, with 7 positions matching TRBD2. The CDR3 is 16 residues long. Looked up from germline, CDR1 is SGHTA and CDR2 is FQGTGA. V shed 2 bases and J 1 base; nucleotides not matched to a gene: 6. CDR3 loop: CASSLQGGSGTDTQYF. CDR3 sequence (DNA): TGTGCCAGCAGCTTACAGGGCGGGAGTGGCACAGATACGCAGTATTTT.

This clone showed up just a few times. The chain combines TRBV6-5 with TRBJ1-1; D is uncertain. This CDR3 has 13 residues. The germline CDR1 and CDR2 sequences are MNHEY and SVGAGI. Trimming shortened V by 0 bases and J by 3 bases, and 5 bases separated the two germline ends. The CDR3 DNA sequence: TGTGCCAGCAGTTACTCTCGTTACACTGAAGCTTTCTTT. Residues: CASSYSRYTEAFF.

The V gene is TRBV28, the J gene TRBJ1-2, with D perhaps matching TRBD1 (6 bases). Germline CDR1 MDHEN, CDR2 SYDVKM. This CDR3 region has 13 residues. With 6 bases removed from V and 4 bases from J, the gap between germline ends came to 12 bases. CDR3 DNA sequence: TGTGCCAGCAGAACAACAGGGCCCTATGGCTACACCTTC. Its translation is CASRTTGPYGYTF.

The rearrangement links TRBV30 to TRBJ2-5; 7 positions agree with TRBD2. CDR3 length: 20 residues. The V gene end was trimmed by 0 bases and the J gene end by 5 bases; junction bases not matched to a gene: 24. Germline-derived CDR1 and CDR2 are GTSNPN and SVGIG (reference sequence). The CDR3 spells CAWSVHPWGATSHLGETQYF. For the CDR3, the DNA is TGTGCCTGGAGTGTACACCCCTGGGGAGCGACTAGCCACCTAGGGGAGACCCAGTACTTC.

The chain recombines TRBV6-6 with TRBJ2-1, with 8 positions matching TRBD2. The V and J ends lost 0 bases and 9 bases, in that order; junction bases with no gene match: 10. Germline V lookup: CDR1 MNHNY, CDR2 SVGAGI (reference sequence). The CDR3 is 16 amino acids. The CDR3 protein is CASSYSKGTRGVEQFF. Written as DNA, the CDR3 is TGTGCCAGCAGTTACTCGAAGGGGACTAGAGGGGTTGAGCAGTTCTTC.

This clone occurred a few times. The CDR3 nucleotides are TGTGCCATCAGTGAGTCGGCAGGGGCTTATAGCAATCAGCCCCAGCATTTT. Encoded protein: CAISESAGAYSNQPQHF. The V gene is TRBV10-3, the J gene TRBJ1-5, with D maybe TRBD1 (6 bases). V was trimmed by 0 bases and J by 0 bases, leaving 12 bases between them. CDR1 is ENHRY and CDR2 is SYGVKD in the germline V gene. The CDR3 has 17 residues.

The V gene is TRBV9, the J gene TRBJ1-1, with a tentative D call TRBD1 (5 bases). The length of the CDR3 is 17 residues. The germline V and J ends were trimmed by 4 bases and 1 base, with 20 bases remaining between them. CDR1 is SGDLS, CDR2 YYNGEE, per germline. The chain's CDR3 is CASSPRRGTRQNTEAFF. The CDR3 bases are TGTGCCAGCAGCCCTAGGAGGGGCACCCGACAGAACACTGAAGCTTTCTTT.

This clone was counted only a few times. CDR3 loop: CASSPPGQQPQHF. The CDR3 DNA reads TGTGCCAGCAGTCCCCCAGGACAGCAGCCCCAGCATTTT. The rearrangement joins TRBV27 to TRBJ1-5; perhaps TRBD1 as D (6 bases). The CDR3 sequence is 13 residues long. The germline V gene has CDR1 MNHEY and CDR2 SMNVEV (reference sequence). V lost 5 bases, J lost 7 bases, and 12 bases lay in between.

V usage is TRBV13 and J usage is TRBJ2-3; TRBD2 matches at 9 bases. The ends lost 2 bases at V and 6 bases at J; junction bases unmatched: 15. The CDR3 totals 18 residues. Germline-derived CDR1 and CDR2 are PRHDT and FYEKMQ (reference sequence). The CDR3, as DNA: TGTGCCAGCAGCTTAACTCTCCGGGCGGGGGGGGAGGACGATACGCAGTATTTT. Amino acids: CASSLTLRAGGEDDTQYF.

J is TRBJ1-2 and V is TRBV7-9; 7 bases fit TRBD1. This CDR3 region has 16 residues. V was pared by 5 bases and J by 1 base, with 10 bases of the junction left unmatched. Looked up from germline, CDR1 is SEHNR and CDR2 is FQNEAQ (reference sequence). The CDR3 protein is CASSIARTGLNYGYTF. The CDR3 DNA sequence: TGTGCCAGCAGCATCGCCAGGACAGGACTTAACTATGGCTACACCTTC.

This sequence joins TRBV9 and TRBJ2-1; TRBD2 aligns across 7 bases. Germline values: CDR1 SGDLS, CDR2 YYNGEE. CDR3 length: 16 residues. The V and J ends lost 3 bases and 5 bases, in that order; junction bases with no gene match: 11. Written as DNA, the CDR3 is TGTGCCAGCAGCGCCACGTCCGGGACTATCAACAATGAGCAGTTCTTC. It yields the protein CASSATSGTINNEQFF.

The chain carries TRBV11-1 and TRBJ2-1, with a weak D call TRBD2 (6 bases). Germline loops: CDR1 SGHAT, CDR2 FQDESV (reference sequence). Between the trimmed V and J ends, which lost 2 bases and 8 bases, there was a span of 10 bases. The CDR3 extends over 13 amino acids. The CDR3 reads CASSLNGGDEQFF. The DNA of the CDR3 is TGTGCCAGCAGCTTAAACGGAGGGGATGAGCAGTTCTTC.

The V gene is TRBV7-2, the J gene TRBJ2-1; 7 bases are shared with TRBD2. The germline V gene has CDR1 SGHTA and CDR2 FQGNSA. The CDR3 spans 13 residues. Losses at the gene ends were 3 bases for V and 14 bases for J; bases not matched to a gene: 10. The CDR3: CASSLAGLPLEFF. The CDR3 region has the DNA TGTGCCAGCAGCTTGGCGGGACTACCCCTCGAGTTCTTC.

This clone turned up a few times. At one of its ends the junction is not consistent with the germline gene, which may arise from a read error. The CDR3 is CSSSFPNRLAGGPYEQYF. CDR3 DNA sequence: TGTTCCAGCAGCTTCCCGAATCGACTAGCGGGAGGCCCCTACGAGCAGTACTTC. J is TRBJ2-7 and V is TRBV7-9, with 13 bases lining up with TRBD2. The CDR3 runs to 18 residues. Germline CDR1 reads SEHNR; CDR2 reads FQNEAQ (reference sequence). Drawing the rest from reference TRBV7-9 and TRBJ2-7, the complete variable domain is DTGVSQNPRHKITKRGQNVTFRCDPISEHNRLYWYRQTLGQGPEFLTYFQNEAQLEKSRLLSDRFSAERPKGSFSTLEIQRTEQGDSAMYLCSSSFPNRLAGGPYEQYFGPGTRLTVT.